Below, 5 T cell receptor beta chains from the same sample are listed, as sequenced in a study of cytomegalovirus exposure and HLA in healthy donors. Data came from immunoSEQ multiplex PCR; TCRdb stores just in-frame clones and leaves some out. The profile shows a few hundred thousand clones, just over 85% of them singletons. Material: PBMCs. The receptors originated from a young woman in good health and CMV-seronegative.

This clone was picked up a small number of times. This sequence joins TRBV5-4 and TRBJ2-4, with 11 bases matching TRBD1. Germline V gene lookup returns CDR1 SGHNT and CDR2 YYREEE (reference sequence). The trim removed 4 bases at V and 5 bases at J, leaving 8 bases unmatched. The CDR3 has 16 residues. This CDR3 reads CASSGQGARGENIQYF. CDR3 in DNA: TGTGCCAGCAGCGGACAGGGGGCGCGGGGAGAAAACATTCAGTACTTC.

This clone was detected once. CDR3: CASSLRGRVLGEQFF. The CDR3 DNA reads TGTGCCAGCAGCTTACGCGGGAGGGTCCTCGGGGAGCAGTTCTTC. V and J are TRBV7-9 and TRBJ2-1, with 9 nucleotides matching TRBD2. V lost 2 bases, J lost 10 bases, and 9 bases stayed unmatched. The germline V gene has CDR1 SEHNR and CDR2 FQNEAQ (reference sequence). This CDR3 has 15 amino acids.

The chain links TRBV30 to TRBJ2-2; perhaps TRBD2 as D (5 bases). This CDR3 is built from 14 residues. V gave up 3 bases and J gave up 4 bases, with 12 bases separating them. Germline loops: CDR1 GTSNPN, CDR2 SVGIG (reference sequence). The CDR3 sequence is CAWSWSGTTGELFF. DNA of the CDR3: TGTGCCTGGAGCTGGAGCGGAACCACCGGGGAGCTGTTTTTT.

The V and J genes are TRBV4-1 and TRBJ2-1, with D perhaps matching TRBD2 (5 bases). The CDR3 covers 18 residues. V gave up 2 bases and J gave up 5 bases, with 22 bases separating them. Looked up from germline, CDR1 is MGHRA and CDR2 is YSYEKL. CDR3 bases: TGCGCCAGCAGCCAAAGGTACTCTAGCTCGGATCCCCACAATGAGCAGTTCTTC. This translates into CASSQRYSSSDPHNEQFF.

This chain links TRBV10-2 with TRBJ1-4; D gene uncertain. With 6 bases removed from V and 7 bases from J, the gap between germline ends came to 12 bases. Per the germline V gene, CDR1 is WSHSY and CDR2 is SAAADI. There are 13 residues in the CDR3. CDR3 loop: CASRTAGSEKLFF. Written as DNA, the CDR3 is TGCGCCAGCAGGACCGCGGGGTCTGAAAAACTGTTTTTT.